The TCR beta chain under discussion was sequenced for a study of OX40 agonist ivuxolimab in advanced cancers. Regarding this clone: Its matching antigen is unknown.

The CDR3 runs to 17 residues. In germline, CDR1 is LNHDA, CDR2 SQIVND (reference sequence). With 5 bases removed from V and 5 bases from J, the gap between germline ends came to 24 bases. Findings and limits, study-wide: In general, CD8+ T cells held more expanded clones than CD4+ did, on average. Among the lowest levels of clonal expansion were found in partial responders at 0.1-3.0 mg/kg.

Sequencing was performed with immunoSEQ multiplex PCR; in TCRdb, only in-frame clones are kept and a portion is missing. This sample carries almost 70,000 clones, about nine tenths of them seen once, and the ten largest clones take about 0.29%. The source material was CD4+ or CD8+ T cells sorted from blood, sampled in a trial of the OX40 agonist ivuxolimab. This sequence originates from an adult with an advanced solid tumor such as melanoma, head and neck, liver or kidney cancer. The gene calls are TRBV19 and TRBJ1-1; D possibly corresponds to TRBD1 (5 bases). As DNA, the CDR3 is TGTGCCAGTAGTGCCCCGTCGGGGGACCCAGGCGGTACTGAAGCTTTCTTT. The encoded protein is CASSAPSGDPGGTEAFF.